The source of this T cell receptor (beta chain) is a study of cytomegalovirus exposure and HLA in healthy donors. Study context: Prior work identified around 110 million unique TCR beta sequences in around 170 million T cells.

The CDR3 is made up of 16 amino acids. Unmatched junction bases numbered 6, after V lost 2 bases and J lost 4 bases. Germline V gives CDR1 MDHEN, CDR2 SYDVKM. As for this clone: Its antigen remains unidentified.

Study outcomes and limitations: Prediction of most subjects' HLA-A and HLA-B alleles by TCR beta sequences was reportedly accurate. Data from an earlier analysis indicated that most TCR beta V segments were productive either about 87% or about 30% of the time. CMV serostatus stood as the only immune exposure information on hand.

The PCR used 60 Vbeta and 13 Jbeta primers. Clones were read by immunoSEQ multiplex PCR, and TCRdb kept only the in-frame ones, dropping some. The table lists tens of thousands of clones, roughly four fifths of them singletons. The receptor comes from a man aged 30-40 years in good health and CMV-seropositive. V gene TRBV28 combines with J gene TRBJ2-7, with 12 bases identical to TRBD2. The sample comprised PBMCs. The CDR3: CASSLRLAGGLYEQYF. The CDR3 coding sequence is TGTGCCAGCAGTTTAAGGCTAGCGGGAGGGTTATACGAGCAGTACTTC.